The 20 T cell receptor beta chains below come from one sample, sequenced in a study of blood T cell repertoires in COVID-19. Some clones are missing from TCRdb's copy, which holds only in-frame ones; the method was immunoSEQ multiplex PCR. Of about 150,000 clones in the sample, 80% were seen once. The sample taken for sequencing was peripheral blood. The receptor source for this set is a man between 60 and 70 years old with active or convalescent COVID-19.

As DNA, the CDR3 is TGTGCCAGCAGTCTGAAGGGAGGCAACGTCCTGACTTTC. Its protein product is CASSLKGGNVLTF. V is TRBV28 and J is TRBJ2-6, with D perhaps matching TRBD2 (6 bases). The CDR3 has 13 amino acids. Germline V gene sequence: CDR1 MDHEN, CDR2 SYDVKM. The V and J ends lost 5 bases and 9 bases respectively, with 11 bases between them.

This clone was counted once. CDR3 loop: CASSVRVLPSYNEQFF. CDR3 DNA sequence: TGTGCCAGCAGCGTCAGGGTACTTCCCTCCTACAATGAGCAGTTCTTC. The chain links TRBV21-1 to TRBJ2-1; the table gives TRBD1 as D, unverified against the DNA. TRBV21-1 is classified as a pseudogene. This CDR3 region has 16 residues.

The rearrangement joins TRBV4-2 to TRBJ2-2; D unresolved. V was trimmed by 0 bases and J by 5 bases, leaving 7 bases between them. The CDR3 totals 14 residues. The germline CDR1 and CDR2 sequences are LGHNA and YNFKEQ. CDR3 nucleotides: TGTGCCAGCAGCCAAGATCCGAGGACCGGGGAGCTGTTTTTT. This codes for CASSQDPRTGELFF.

This clone was counted only a few times. This rearrangement joins TRBV29-1 to TRBJ2-7; TRBD2 matches 7 bases. The CDR3 is made up of 13 amino acids. J lost 0 bases, V lost 6 bases, and 5 bases had no gene match. Germline lookup yields CDR1 SQVTM and CDR2 ANQGSEA. The CDR3 region has the DNA TGCAGCGTGGGACTAAAAAGCTCCTACGAGCAGTACTTC. Translation: CSVGLKSSYEQYF.

This clone has only a few counts. The chain joins TRBV3-1 (or the pseudogene TRBV3-2) to TRBJ2-1; 7 nucleotides align to TRBD1. Germline-derived CDR1 and CDR2 are LGHDT and YNNKEL (reference sequence). V shed 5 bases and J 9 bases; nucleotides not matched to a gene: 7. CDR3 length equals 13 residues. CDR3 sequence reads: CASSLGGRGEQFF. In nucleotides, the CDR3 is TGTGCCAGCAGCTTAGGGGGCCGTGGTGAGCAGTTCTTC.

The chain employs TRBV5-1 and TRBJ1-3; D remains unclear. The V end was cut by 0 bases, the J end by 0 bases, with 7 bases between. CDR3 size: 15 residues. The germline V gene encodes CDR1 SGHRS and CDR2 YFSETQ. CDR3 in DNA: TGCGCCAGCAGCTTGGGGGCTTTCTCTGGAAACACCATATATTTT. Translation gives CASSLGAFSGNTIYF.

The DNA for the CDR3 is TGTGCCAGCAGTCCGGGAGGAAGGCGGACTGAAGCTTTCTTT. Translation gives CASSPGGRRTEAFF. This chain uses TRBV5-4 with TRBJ1-1, with D unresolved. The germline gives CDR1 SGHNT, CDR2 YYREEE (reference sequence). This CDR3 contains 14 residues. The ends were cut back, 5 bases at V and 5 bases at J, with 16 bases in the middle.

This clone was detected only a few times. This sequence joins TRBV19 and TRBJ1-2; TRBD1 is a possible D gene (5 bases). Germline assignment: CDR1 LNHDA and CDR2 SQIVND (reference sequence). V lost 10 bases to trimming and J lost 0 bases, with 12 bases between them. The CDR3 extends over 13 amino acids. In DNA form, the CDR3 reads TGTGCCACCTCGACAGTTGCTAACTATGGCTACACCTTC. This sequence encodes CATSTVANYGYTF.

This chain joins TRBV18 and TRBJ1-2, with TRBD1 matching 7 bases. This CDR3 comprises 15 residues. Trimming removed 1 base from V and 6 bases from J; junction bases left unmatched: 8. CDR1 and CDR2 from the germline V gene are KGHSH and LQKENI. CDR3 DNA sequence: TGTGCCAGCTCACCACAAAGCGAGGGGGCTGATGGCTACACCTTC. Its translation: CASSPQSEGADGYTF. Supplemented by reference TRBV18 and TRBJ1-2, the full variable domain reads NAGVMQNPRHLVRRRGQEARLRCSPMKGHSHVYWYRQLPEEGLKFMVYLQKENIIDESGMPKERFSAEFPKEGPSILRIQQVVRGDSAAYFCASSPQSEGADGYTFGSGTRLTVV.

V is TRBV5-5 and J is TRBJ2-5; 7 bases fit TRBD2. The CDR3 totals 14 residues. The junction had 3 bases not matched to a gene; V was cut back by 2 bases and J by 2 bases. CDR1 and CDR2 (germline): SGHKS, YYEKEE (reference sequence). Here the CDR3 reads CASSLPAGQETQYF. The CDR3, as DNA: TGTGCCAGCAGCTTACCAGCGGGACAAGAGACCCAGTACTTC.

This rearrangement joins TRBV7-2 to TRBJ1-1; a weak D match, TRBD1 (6 bases). Trimming stripped 3 bases from V and 2 bases from J, with 25 bases between. The CDR3 has 19 residues. Germline-derived CDR1 and CDR2 are SGHTA and FQGNSA. The CDR3 DNA sequence: TGTGCCAGCAGCTTCGTGACCTTTGGGGGGGCGAGGGGCAACACTGAAGCTTTCTTT. It specifies CASSFVTFGGARGNTEAFF.

This clone was seen once. The chain employs TRBV28 and TRBJ1-2, with 7 bases aligning to TRBD1. The length of the CDR3 is 19 residues. V shed 7 bases and J 4 bases; nucleotides not matched to a gene: 24. Germline V gene lookup returns CDR1 MDHEN and CDR2 SYDVKM. The CDR3 loop is CASTPPRGQRGGKRYGYTF. The CDR3, as DNA: TGTGCCAGCACCCCACCAAGGGGACAGAGAGGGGGAAAGCGCTATGGCTACACCTTC.

This chain uses TRBV24-1 with TRBJ2-2, with TRBD1 matching 7 bases. This CDR3 has 13 residues. Germline V CDR1 and CDR2: KGHDR, SFDVKD. After removal of 12 bases from V and 7 bases from J, the junction contained 10 bases not matched to a gene. CDR3 nucleotides: TGTGCCGCCACCGGGACAGCGAACGGGGAGCTGTTTTTT. Amino acids: CAATGTANGELFF.

This sequence joins TRBV5-4 and TRBJ2-7; tentatively, D is TRBD1 (5 bases). Trimming removed 3 bases from V and 7 bases from J, with 14 bases in between. The CDR3 length is 13 residues. Germline CDR1 SGHNT, CDR2 YYREEE (reference sequence). The CDR3 spells CASSYDSVTEQYF. The DNA of the CDR3 is TGTGCCAGCAGCTACGACAGTGTTACGGAGCAGTACTTC. The variable domain in full, completed from reference TRBV5-4 and TRBJ2-7, reads ETGVTQSPTHLIKTRGQQVTLRCSSQSGHNTVSWYQQALGQGPQFIFQYYREEENGRGNFPPRFSGLQFPNYSSELNVNALELDDSALYLCASSYDSVTEQYFGPGTRLTVT.

This chain links TRBV7-2 with TRBJ2-5, with 9 bases identical to TRBD1. The J segment lost 4 bases and the V segment lost 8 bases, leaving 5 bases of the junction unmatched. The germline V gene encodes CDR1 SGHTA and CDR2 FQGNSA. This CDR3 comprises 13 residues. The CDR3 protein is CASSGQGRETQYF. The CDR3 nucleotides are TGTGCCAGCTCGGGACAGGGAAGAGAGACCCAGTACTTC.

The table lists this clone with a few counts. J is TRBJ2-7 and V is TRBV18; D remains ambiguous. The CDR3 runs 15 residues. V was trimmed by 4 bases and J by 6 bases, leaving 19 bases between them. Germline V gene data show CDR1 as KGHSH and CDR2 as LQKENI. This CDR3 reads CASSLLADERSEQYF. CDR3 bases: TGTGCCAGCTCACTCCTCGCGGATGAGCGAAGCGAGCAGTACTTC.

This clone has a single count. The chain carries TRBV7-9 and TRBJ1-1; tentative D call: TRBD1 (5 bases). With 1 base removed from V and 0 bases from J, the gap between germline ends came to 18 bases. CDR1 SEHNR and CDR2 FQNEAQ come from the germline V gene (reference sequence). The CDR3 is 18 residues long. Here the CDR3 DNA reads TGTGCCAGCAGCTTAGATTCTCTCACAGGCGATATGAACACTGAAGCTTTCTTT. Protein product: CASSLDSLTGDMNTEAFF.

This sequence joins TRBV7-3 and TRBJ2-1, with 11 nucleotides matching TRBD2. This CDR3 has 15 amino acids. Germline CDR1 is SGHTA and CDR2 is FQGTGA. Losses at the gene ends were 5 bases for V and 9 bases for J; bases not matched to a gene: 9. The CDR3 DNA sequence: TGTGCCAGCAGCCCGCTAGCGGGAGGATTCGGTGAGCAGTTCTTC. This translates into CASSPLAGGFGEQFF.

This clone was detected only a few times. The rearrangement uses TRBV7-3 and TRBJ2-3, with 8 bases aligning to TRBD1. This CDR3 is built from 15 residues. V shed 6 bases, J shed 6 bases, and the junction held 11 bases outside the gene matches. The germline gives CDR1 SGHTA, CDR2 FQGTGA. CDR3 nucleotide sequence: TGTGCCAGCAGTATCGCCAGGGGGCAATTGGATACGCAGTATTTT. Its translation is CASSIARGQLDTQYF. The whole variable domain, remainder taken from reference TRBV7-3 and TRBJ2-3, is GAGVSQTPSNKVTEKGKYVELRCDPISGHTALYWYRQSLGQGPEFLIYFQGTGAADDSGLPNDRFFAVRPEGSVSTLKIQRTERGDSAVYLCASSIARGQLDTQYFGPGTRLTVL.

This clone was seen only once. CDR3 amino acids: CATSSLAGEPVWNNEQFF. The CDR3 bases are TGTGCCACCAGCAGCCTAGCGGGAGAGCCCGTCTGGAACAATGAGCAGTTCTTC. V is TRBV15 and J is TRBJ2-1; TRBD2 agrees at 10 bases. Germline CDR1 reads LNHNV; CDR2 reads YYDKDF (reference sequence). The CDR3 extends over 18 amino acids. Trimming cost V 3 bases and J 5 bases; bases outside gene matches: 13.